This T cell receptor (beta chain) was sequenced during a study of blood T cells in healthy people across ages. Extractions gave at least 5.5 micrograms of total RNA per sample. V lost 7 bases and J lost 4, with 16 bases in between. CDR3 length: 13 residues. Per the germline V gene, CDR1 is DFQATT and CDR2 is SNEGSKA (reference sequence). A second PCR, run for roughly 7 to 11 cycles, used a sample-barcoded 5' primer plus a J-beta primer mix. TCRdb reanalysed the 5' RACE reads using MiXCR and keeps one entry per CDR3 protein. The top ten clones hold 7.9% of a sample with around 1.5 million distinct CDR3 sequences, about 43% of them seen once.

V gene TRBV20-1 combines with J gene TRBJ1-2; perhaps TRBD1 as D (5 bases). The sequencing sample was made of blood. The origin of this receptor is a woman under 30 in good health. Here the CDR3 reads CSVPVGVGYGYTF. DNA of the CDR3: TGCAGTGTCCCGGTGGGGGTGGGCTATGGCTACACCTTC.